This T cell receptor (beta chain) comes out of a study of blood T cell repertoires in COVID-19. In the study's own analysis: Estimates of nucleated cell counts were drawn from the amplification of reference gene primers. TCRdb keeps only in-frame clones here, not all; method: immunoSEQ multiplex PCR. V and J calls plus clone size are reproduced from that table; the DNA served to infer D and trimming. The sample shows some 700,000 clones, about 87% of them seen only once. The CDR3 is 17 amino acids. Trimming took off 3 bases at V and 0 bases at J, with 15 bases between the two ends. Per germline, CDR1 KGHSH and CDR2 LQKENI.

The rearrangement uses TRBV18 and TRBJ1-3; the D is unclear. Sequenced input: peripheral blood. This TCR derives from a woman aged 18-29 years with acute or convalescent COVID-19. CDR3 residues: CASSPFLPHSSGNTIYF. The CDR3 DNA follows: TGTGCCAGCTCACCGTTTTTGCCTCACAGCTCTGGAAACACCATATATTTT. The full variable domain, with the rest looked up from reference TRBV18 and TRBJ1-3, is NAGVMQNPRHLVRRRGQEARLRCSPMKGHSHVYWYRQLPEEGLKFMVYLQKENIIDESGMPKERFSAEFPKEGPSILRIQQVVRGDSAAYFCASSPFLPHSSGNTIYFGEGSWLTVV.